Presented here are 21 T cell receptor beta chains from one specimen sequenced in a study of T-cell memory formation after mild COVID-19. A single record per CDR3 protein comes from TCRdb applying MiXCR to the 5' RACE reads. The table has about 410,000 distinct CDR3 sequences, about 22% seen once. Sample: PBMCs or a T cell subset sorted from them (not recorded which). The receptors stem from an adult woman who had mild COVID-19 (a few samples of this study predate the infection). Cell type and time point are not known.

The chain has TRBV12-3 or TRBV12-4 and TRBJ2-7, with a tentative D call TRBD1 (6 bases). Trimming shortened V by 5 bases and J by 3 bases, and 11 bases separated the two germline ends. The CDR3 sequence is 13 residues long. The CDR3 sequence: CASSRQEDYEQYF. CDR3 nucleotides: TGTGCCAGCAGTCGACAGGAGGACTACGAGCAGTACTTC.

The chain has TRBV29-1 and TRBJ1-3, with 9 bases identical to TRBD1. From germline, CDR1 is SQVTM and CDR2 ANQGSEA. The CDR3 runs 16 residues. V lost 5 bases and J lost 0; bases outside the gene matches: 8. CDR3 region: CSVLTGGISSGNTIYF. DNA for the CDR3: TGCAGCGTTCTGACAGGGGGAATAAGCTCTGGAAACACCATATATTTT. The full variable domain, rest sourced from reference TRBV29-1 and TRBJ1-3, is SAVISQKPSRDICQRGTSLTIQCQVDSQVTMMFWYRQQPGQSLTLIATANQGSEATYESGFVIDKFPISRPNLTFSTLTVSNMSPEDSSIYLCSVLTGGISSGNTIYFGEGSWLTVV.

This chain uses TRBV24-1 with TRBJ2-2, with 7 positions matching TRBD1. Germline values: CDR1 KGHDR, CDR2 SFDVKD. The length of the CDR3 is 14 residues. With 6 bases clipped from V and 3 bases from J, the junction kept 3 bases outside the gene matches. In DNA, the CDR3 is TGTGCCACCAGTAGGGACAGATACACCGGGGAGCTGTTTTTT. Encoded protein: CATSRDRYTGELFF.

The V and J genes are TRBV18 and TRBJ1-6, with 7 bases matching TRBD1. CDR1 is KGHSH and CDR2 is LQKENI in the germline V gene. CDR3 length: 14 residues. Losses at the gene ends were 3 bases for V and 10 bases for J; bases not matched to a gene: 6. CDR3 loop: CASSPGQQLSPLHF. In DNA, the CDR3 is TGTGCCAGCTCACCGGGACAGCAATTATCACCCCTCCACTTT.

This sequence joins TRBV5-1 and TRBJ2-5, with TRBD1 identical over 8 bases. J gave up 1 base and V 0 bases, and 5 bases lay outside the gene matches. Germline CDR1 is SGHRS and CDR2 is YFSETQ. The CDR3 loop spans 16 amino acids. The CDR3, as DNA: TGCGCCAGCAGCTTGGCCACAGGGGGGAGCCAAGAGACCCAGTACTTC. It is translated as CASSLATGGSQETQYF.

This clonotype was counted between two and nine times. This chain uses TRBV5-5 with TRBJ2-7; possibly TRBD2 for D (6 bases). Germline CDR1 reads SGHKS; CDR2 reads YYEKEE (reference sequence). The CDR3 totals 17 residues. Deletions cut 0 bases from V and 0 bases from J, with 16 bases between. CDR3 coding DNA: TGTGCCAGCAGCTTGGGGTTGGCGGGGCCCAGCTCCTACGAGCAGTACTTC. It specifies CASSLGLAGPSSYEQYF.

J is TRBJ1-2 and V is TRBV12-3 or TRBV12-4; D might be TRBD1 (5 bases). CDR3 length equals 15 residues. V lost 2 bases to trimming and J lost 4 bases, with 14 bases between them. The CDR3 DNA follows: TGTGCCAGCAGTTTAATTCGGGGCCGGGGCTATGGCTACACCTTC. This codes for CASSLIRGRGYGYTF.

The J gene is TRBJ2-7, the V gene TRBV20-1; TRBD2 agrees at 10 bases. With 0 bases clipped from V and 2 bases from J, the junction kept 4 bases outside the gene matches. CDR3 size: 15 residues. CDR1 is DFQATT, CDR2 SNEGSKA, per germline (reference sequence). CDR3 protein: CSAREGTSAAYEQYF. The CDR3 nucleotides read TGCAGTGCTAGAGAGGGGACTAGCGCTGCCTACGAGCAGTACTTC.

This clonotype was seen only a few times. The genes are TRBV4-1 and TRBJ1-2; 8 bases fit TRBD1. Looked up from germline, CDR1 is MGHRA and CDR2 is YSYEKL. V gave up 3 bases and J gave up 0 bases; unmatched junction bases: 21. This CDR3 spans 21 amino acids. DNA of the CDR3: TGCGCCAGCAGCCATACCAGGACTCCGGGACAGGACTACCCCCCTAACTATGGCTACACCTTC. Encoded protein: CASSHTRTPGQDYPPNYGYTF.

The chain carries TRBV7-2 and TRBJ2-1; no clear D gene. The CDR3 spans 13 residues. V dropped 7 bases and J dropped 0 bases, with 7 bases sitting between them. In germline, CDR1 is SGHTA, CDR2 FQGNSA. The CDR3 reads CASTTHSYNEQFF. DNA for the CDR3: TGTGCCAGCACCACCCACTCCTACAATGAGCAGTTCTTC.

This clonotype was seen more than once but under ten times. The V call is TRBV20-1, the J call TRBJ2-3; no clear D gene. Germline V gene data show CDR1 as DFQATT and CDR2 as SNEGSKA (reference sequence). Trimming removed 3 bases at V and 8 bases at J, with 15 bases between. This CDR3 is 13 amino acids long. This chain's CDR3 is CSASFGTIGTQYF. The CDR3 nucleotides read TGCAGTGCTAGTTTTGGTACAATAGGTACGCAGTATTTT.

This clonotype was observed a few times. The DNA for the CDR3 is TGTGCCAGCAGCGCGGCAGGTGTGTTCTCTGGAAACACCATATATTTT. This codes for CASSAAGVFSGNTIYF. J is TRBJ1-3 and V is TRBV7-6; no definite D call. Deletions cut 5 bases from V and 0 bases from J, with 14 bases between. Germline V gives CDR1 SGHVS, CDR2 FNYEAQ. The CDR3 extends over 16 amino acids.

This chain links TRBV7-9 with TRBJ1-1; D not certain. CDR1 SEHNR and CDR2 FQNEAQ come from the germline V gene (reference sequence). The CDR3 covers 13 residues. Trimming removed 2 bases at V and 3 bases at J, with 7 bases between. DNA for the CDR3: TGTGCCAGCAGCTTATTAGGTGACACTGAAGCTTTCTTT. Encoded protein: CASSLLGDTEAFF.

This clonotype was seen only a few times. The J gene is TRBJ1-6, the V gene TRBV12-3 or TRBV12-4; a weak D match, TRBD1 (5 bases). V was pared by 2 bases and J by 5 bases, with 10 bases between. This CDR3 comprises 15 residues. The CDR3 sequence: CASSLRGRNNSPLHF. The CDR3 coding sequence is TGTGCCAGCAGTTTACGGGGACGGAATAATTCACCCCTCCACTTT.

The gene calls are TRBV15 and TRBJ2-4; TRBD1 or TRBD2 may be the D gene (5 bases each). The germline V gene has CDR1 LNHNV and CDR2 YYDKDF (reference sequence). V was shortened by 0 bases and J by 6 bases, with 15 bases between the two germline ends. CDR3 length: 16 amino acids. CDR3 protein: CATSRDSEGLLNIQYF. DNA for the CDR3: TGTGCCACCAGCAGAGATTCCGAGGGGCTGTTAAACATTCAGTACTTC.

The chain uses TRBV7-9 and TRBJ2-3; D is perhaps TRBD1 (6 bases). V shed 0 bases and J shed 4 bases, with 14 bases lying between them. There are 16 residues in the CDR3. The germline gives CDR1 SEHNR, CDR2 FQNEAQ (reference sequence). CDR3 protein: CASSLARARGADTQYF. The CDR3 DNA follows: TGTGCCAGCAGCTTAGCGCGCGCCAGGGGCGCAGATACGCAGTATTTT.

In this sample, this clonotype turned up a few times. The chain links TRBV7-9 to TRBJ2-5, with 8 bases matching TRBD2. The CDR3 length is 15 residues. The germline V gene has CDR1 SEHNR and CDR2 FQNEAQ (reference sequence). V shed 2 bases and J 1 base; nucleotides not matched to a gene: 3. The CDR3 DNA is TGTGCCAGCAGCTTACTAGCGGGCCCCCAAGAGACCCAGTACTTC. Its protein is CASSLLAGPQETQYF.

The CDR3 DNA follows: TGTGCCAGCAGTTCTCCACTGGGATCCCAGCATTTT. It yields the protein CASSSPLGSQHF. The chain joins TRBV6-5 to TRBJ1-5; D gene ambiguous. Germline CDR1 reads MNHEY; CDR2 reads SVGAGI. This CDR3 spans 12 amino acids. Trimming left V 4 bases short and J 11 bases short, with 12 bases between.

In its sample, this clonotype was seen a few times. This sequence joins TRBV20-1 and TRBJ2-3; 7 bases are a match to TRBD2. From germline, CDR1 is DFQATT and CDR2 SNEGSKA (reference sequence). The CDR3 consists of 16 residues. J lost 4 bases, V lost 0 bases, and 10 bases had no gene match. The CDR3 here is CSARDQERGLADTQYF. The CDR3 coding sequence is TGCAGTGCTAGAGATCAAGAGCGGGGACTGGCAGATACGCAGTATTTT.

This chain connects TRBV14 to TRBJ1-3, with TRBD1 identical over 9 bases. Germline trimming cut 6 bases from V and 3 bases from J; bases unmatched to any gene: 3. Germline CDR1 reads SGHDN; CDR2 reads FVKESK. The CDR3 contains 14 residues. CDR3 in amino acids: CASRDRGRGNTIYF. DNA of the CDR3: TGTGCCAGCAGGGACAGGGGCCGTGGAAACACCATATATTTT.

This clonotype showed up just a few times. The CDR3 DNA follows: TGTGCCAGCATCCCCATGATGACAGGCGCCACTGAAGCTTTCTTT. It specifies CASIPMMTGATEAFF. This rearrangement joins TRBV7-9 to TRBJ1-1; tentatively, D is TRBD1 (6 bases). Trimming took off 7 bases at V and 4 bases at J, with 19 bases between the two ends. CDR1 is SEHNR, CDR2 FQNEAQ, per germline (reference sequence). The CDR3 contains 15 residues.